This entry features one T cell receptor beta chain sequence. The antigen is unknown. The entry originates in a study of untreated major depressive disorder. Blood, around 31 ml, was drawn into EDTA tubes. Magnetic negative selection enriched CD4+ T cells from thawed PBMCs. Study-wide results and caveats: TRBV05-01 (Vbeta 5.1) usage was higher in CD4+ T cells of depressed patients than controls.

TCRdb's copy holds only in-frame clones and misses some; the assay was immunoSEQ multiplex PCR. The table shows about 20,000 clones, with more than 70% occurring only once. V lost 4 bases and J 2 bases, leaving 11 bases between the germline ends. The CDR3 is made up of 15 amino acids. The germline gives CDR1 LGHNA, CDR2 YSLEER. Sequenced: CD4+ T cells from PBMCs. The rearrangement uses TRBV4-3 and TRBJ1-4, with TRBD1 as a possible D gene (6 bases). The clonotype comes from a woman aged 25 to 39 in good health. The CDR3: CASSPLQGTNEKLFF. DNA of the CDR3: TGCGCCAGCAGCCCCCTACAGGGTACTAATGAAAAACTGTTTTTT.